The 10 T cell receptor beta chains below all came from one sample that was sequenced in a study of molecular identifiers for immune sequencing clone quantification. TCRdb redid the calling of the PCR reads with MiXCR, one entry per CDR3 protein. The sample holds approximately 670,000 distinct CDR3 sequences, around 20% seen once. Sequencing was performed on naive CD8+ T cells from blood, with Jurkat cell RNA spiked in. The subset here: FACS-sorted CD8+CD4-CCR7+CD45RA+ naive T cells. The receptor set was obtained from a human donor in good health. Some libraries in this study had Jurkat cell RNA spiked in.

In this sample, this clonotype turned up a few times. The rearrangement uses TRBV14 and TRBJ2-1, with 7 positions matching TRBD2. V shed 4 bases, J shed 8 bases, and the junction held 17 bases outside the gene matches. Germline V lookup: CDR1 SGHDN, CDR2 FVKESK. This CDR3 region has 17 residues. The CDR3 sequence: CASSPGLGLWSRDEQFF. The CDR3 bases are TGTGCCAGCAGCCCTGGACTAGGCTTGTGGAGTAGGGATGAGCAGTTCTTC.

The V gene is TRBV20-1, the J gene TRBJ2-5; 11 bases agree with TRBD1. CDR3 length: 15 amino acids. The J segment lost 7 bases and the V segment lost 5 bases, leaving 12 bases of the junction unmatched. Germline loops: CDR1 DFQATT, CDR2 SNEGSKA (reference sequence). The CDR3 loop is CSAGPDRGRRGTQYF. CDR3 coding DNA: TGCAGTGCTGGTCCGGACAGGGGGCGACGGGGGACCCAGTACTTC.

This clonotype was seen just once. The gene calls are TRBV7-9 and TRBJ2-2; TRBD1 agrees at 9 bases. The ends lost 5 bases at V and 10 bases at J; junction bases unmatched: 14. This CDR3 has 16 amino acids. From germline, CDR1 is SEHNR and CDR2 FQNEAQ (reference sequence). The CDR3 DNA follows: TGTGCCAGCAGCCTTGGGACAGGGATGGCCGGCGAGGAGCTGTTTTTT. It specifies CASSLGTGMAGEELFF. The full variable domain, rest sourced from reference TRBV7-9 and TRBJ2-2, is DTGVSQNPRHKITKRGQNVTFRCDPISEHNRLYWYRQTLGQGPEFLTYFQNEAQLEKSRLLSDRFSAERPKGSFSTLEIQRTEQGDSAMYLCASSLGTGMAGEELFFGEGSRLTVL.

As for this clonotype: With a much larger clone just one base away, this may be a read error. The chain is built from TRBV4-1 and TRBJ2-5, with D possibly matching TRBD2 (6 bases). CDR1 and CDR2 from the germline V gene are MGHRA and YSYEKL. The CDR3 sequence is 15 residues long. The CDR3 reads CASSQETITGETRYF. The CDR3 DNA reads TGCGCCAGCAGCCAAGAGACGATCACGGGGGAGACCCGGTACTTC.

This clonotype showed up many times. The chain carries TRBV29-1 and TRBJ2-2, with unresolved D. Germline CDR1 reads SQVTM; CDR2 reads ANQGSEA. The V end was cut by 6 bases, the J end by 2 bases, with 4 bases between. The CDR3 is 11 residues long. The CDR3 loop is CSVENTGELFF. CDR3 DNA sequence: TGCAGCGTCGAAAACACCGGGGAGCTGTTTTTT.

V is TRBV7-9 and J is TRBJ2-1; D may be TRBD1 (5 bases). The V gene lost 1 base and the J gene lost 5 bases, with 12 bases spanning the gap. This CDR3 has 15 amino acids. Germline CDR1 and CDR2: SEHNR and FQNEAQ (reference sequence). The CDR3 reads CASSLERTRDNEQFF. The CDR3 DNA follows: TGTGCCAGCAGCTTAGAGAGGACAAGGGACAATGAGCAGTTCTTC. The variable domain in full, with the rest retrieved from reference TRBV7-9 and TRBJ2-1, is DTGVSQNPRHKITKRGQNVTFRCDPISEHNRLYWYRQTLGQGPEFLTYFQNEAQLEKSRLLSDRFSAERPKGSFSTLEIQRTEQGDSAMYLCASSLERTRDNEQFFGPGTRLTVL.

On this clonotype itself: This sequence may be a read error, since a much larger clone differs from it by one base. Likely a read error: the CDR3 ends without its conserved phenylalanine or tryptophan. V usage is TRBV6-5 and J usage is TRBJ1-2; D perhaps matches TRBD1 (6 bases). The V and J ends lost 6 bases and 4 bases respectively, with 9 bases between them. The CDR3 contains 12 residues. Germline values: CDR1 MNHEY, CDR2 SVGAGI. CDR3 amino acids: CASRDRVYGYTS. The CDR3 DNA reads as TGTGCCAGCAGGGACAGAGTCTATGGCTACACCTCC.

This clonotype was counted many times. The J gene is TRBJ2-7, the V gene TRBV18, with D possibly being TRBD2 (5 bases). Germline-derived CDR1 and CDR2 are KGHSH and LQKENI. V was shortened by 3 bases and J by 7 bases, with 16 bases between the two germline ends. This CDR3 has 14 amino acids. The CDR3 reads CASSPETTFGEQYF. Written as DNA, the CDR3 is TGTGCCAGCTCACCGGAGACTACGTTTGGGGAGCAGTACTTC.

Note on this clonotype: A much larger clonotype is one base distant, so this may be a read error. The chain links TRBV7-9 to TRBJ2-1; 9 bases are a match to TRBD2. V gave up 6 bases and J gave up 2 bases; unmatched junction bases: 8. The CDR3 runs 16 residues. Germline V gives CDR1 SEHNR, CDR2 FQNEAQ (reference sequence). CDR3: CASSYRASGTYNEQFF. For the CDR3, the DNA is TGTGCCAGCAGTTATCGGGCTAGCGGGACCTACAATGAGCAGTTCTTC. Complete variable domain (other parts from reference TRBV7-9 and TRBJ2-1): DTGVSQNPRHKITKRGQNVTFRCDPISEHNRLYWYRQTLGQGPEFLTYFQNEAQLEKSRLLSDRFSAERPKGSFSTLEIQRTEQGDSAMYLCASSYRASGTYNEQFFGPGTRLTVL.

The rearrangement links TRBV15 to TRBJ2-2; D uncertain. Germline V gene sequence: CDR1 LNHNV, CDR2 YYDKDF (reference sequence). Trimming stripped 5 bases from V and 6 bases from J, with 13 bases between. This CDR3 contains 14 residues. This CDR3 reads CATSPPGVAGELFF. Written as DNA, the CDR3 is TGTGCCACCAGCCCACCTGGCGTGGCCGGGGAGCTGTTTTTT.